What follows is one TCR beta chain and its context. The antigen is not known. The entry originates in a study of OX40 agonist ivuxolimab in advanced cancers. Study-wide context: Hepatocellular carcinoma, melanoma, renal cell or head and neck cancer occurred in dose-escalation patients. Mean age 60 years, range roughly 20 to 85; approximately 80% male.

Regarding the study as a whole: CD4+ and CD8+ blood T cells expanded clonally by week 6 at 0.1 to 3.0 mg/kg. Researchers did not establish what antigens the expanded peripheral T cells target.

Trimming cost V 1 base and J 1 base, with 11 bases left between them. The CDR3 sequence is 16 residues long. Germline CDR1 SEHNR, CDR2 FQNEAQ (reference sequence). Libraries were prepared by immunoSEQ multiplex PCR; TCRdb keeps only in-frame clonotypes and omits some of them. The data contain some 100,000 clones, roughly 90% of them singletons. This receptor was identified in an adult with an advanced solid tumor such as melanoma, head and neck, liver or kidney cancer. The chain has TRBV7-9 and TRBJ2-1; D ambiguous. The source was CD4+ or CD8+ T cells sorted from blood, collected in a trial of the OX40 agonist ivuxolimab. CDR3 nucleotides: TGTGCCAGCAGCTTAGATACCGGTGGGTCCTACAATGAGCAGTTCTTC. It specifies CASSLDTGGSYNEQFF.